This is a list of T cell receptor beta chains from one sample in a study of cytomegalovirus exposure and HLA in healthy donors. The data were produced by immunoSEQ multiplex PCR, yet TCRdb's version contains in-frame clones alone and is incomplete. The sample contains around 150,000 clones, around 72% of which appear only once. Material for sequencing was PBMCs. All receptors derive from a human donor in good health. CDR3s include the opening cysteine and the closing phenylalanine or tryptophan. Each record gives: clone size, V gene, J gene, CDR3 length, CDR3 protein. Expanded clones get a size class; other rows say once, few or many, or leave the size out.

clone size: -; V gene: TRBV6-5; J gene: TRBJ2-6; CDR3 length: 12; CDR3 protein: CASSPLTGHLTF
clone size: few; V gene: TRBV11-3; J gene: TRBJ1-3; CDR3 length: 14; CDR3 protein: CASSPGDRGHTIYF
clone size: -; V gene: TRBV7-6; J gene: TRBJ1-2; CDR3 length: 13; CDR3 protein: CASSLALGEGYTF
clone size: -; V gene: TRBV6-1; J gene: TRBJ2-2; CDR3 length: 15; CDR3 protein: CASSARTGSTGELFF
clone size: -; V gene: TRBV2; J gene: TRBJ1-5; CDR3 length: 15; CDR3 protein: CASSLQGRGDQPQHF
clone size: -; V gene: TRBV11-3; J gene: TRBJ2-3; CDR3 length: 15; CDR3 protein: CASSPGLAGADTQYF
clone size: -; V gene: TRBV5-1; J gene: TRBJ1-6; CDR3 length: 15; CDR3 protein: CASSRVGGGPNSLHF
clone size: -; V gene: TRBV19; J gene: TRBJ1-1; CDR3 length: 14; CDR3 protein: CASSIVPGATEAFF
clone size: -; V gene: TRBV7-9; J gene: TRBJ2-1; CDR3 length: 15; CDR3 protein: CSSNSDWIIDNEQFF
clone size: -; V gene: TRBV5-1; J gene: TRBJ2-3; CDR3 length: 13; CDR3 protein: CASSEQGGDTQYF
clone size: -; V gene: TRBV6-1; J gene: TRBJ2-5; CDR3 length: 12; CDR3 protein: CASSDFEETQYF
clone size: -; V gene: TRBV6-4; J gene: TRBJ1-2; CDR3 length: 14; CDR3 protein: CASSPDRVTYGYTF
clone size: few; V gene: TRBV7-9; J gene: TRBJ2-1; CDR3 length: 13; CDR3 protein: CASSLRDGNEQFF
clone size: -; V gene: TRBV7-9; J gene: TRBJ2-3; CDR3 length: 14; CDR3 protein: CASSLVGGTDTQYF
clone size: few; V gene: TRBV6-1; J gene: TRBJ2-1; CDR3 length: 14; CDR3 protein: CASSEGADYNEQFF
clone size: -; V gene: TRBV30; J gene: TRBJ2-1; CDR3 length: 18; CDR3 protein: CAWSGQGALRASYNEQFF
clone size: -; V gene: TRBV10-3; J gene: TRBJ2-1; CDR3 length: 12; CDR3 protein: CAISESETVQFF
clone size: few; V gene: TRBV6-4; J gene: TRBJ2-2; CDR3 length: 16; CDR3 protein: CASSAGLAEITGELFF
clone size: -; V gene: TRBV6-5; J gene: TRBJ2-5; CDR3 length: 15; CDR3 protein: CASSYSAGAEETQYF
clone size: -; V gene: TRBV7-3; J gene: TRBJ1-1; CDR3 length: 13; CDR3 protein: CASREGMNTEAFF
clone size: -; V gene: TRBV7-2; J gene: TRBJ2-1; CDR3 length: 12; CDR3 protein: CASSYDVAGQFF
clone size: -; V gene: TRBV27; J gene: TRBJ2-7; CDR3 length: 11; CDR3 protein: CASSFGGMLYF
clone size: -; V gene: TRBV6-5; J gene: TRBJ2-5; CDR3 length: 13; CDR3 protein: CASSYAAQETQYF
clone size: few; V gene: TRBV27; J gene: TRBJ2-1; CDR3 length: 17; CDR3 protein: CASSPPLGRLRHNEQFF